The clone carrying this T cell receptor (beta chain) has at least ten counts. Antigen unknown. CDR3 length: 19 residues. Germline assignment: CDR1 SEHNR and CDR2 FQNEAQ (reference sequence). The germline V and J ends were trimmed by 8 bases and 0 bases, with 27 bases remaining between them. The sample belongs to a study of molecular identifiers for immune sequencing clone quantification. Findings and limits, study-wide: The study found clones above 20 RNA copies held over 97% of effector molecules and under 1% in naive cells. Spiked Jurkat TCR RNA equivalent to one cell reportedly surfaced among under 1.1 million naive cells.

Bulk TCR libraries were made with methods that had been previously described and with listed TCR primers. TCRdb reprocessed the PCR reads with MiXCR, giving one entry per CDR3 protein. The table includes some 650,000 distinct CDR3 sequences, about 20% detected once. As CD8+CD4-CCR7+CD45RA+ cells, naive CD8 T cells were sorted. This sequence joins TRBV7-9 and TRBJ2-3; D might be TRBD2 (6 bases). This clonotype was obtained from a human donor in good health. Some libraries in this study had Jurkat cell RNA spiked in. Sequenced sample: naive CD8+ T cells from blood, with Jurkat cell RNA spiked in. The subset is: FACS-sorted CD8+CD4-CCR7+CD45RA+ naive T cells. The CDR3 nucleotides are TGTGCCAGCGTATTAGTAGCGGTGCACAAAACCCCTAGCACAGATACGCAGTATTTT. Its protein is CASVLVAVHKTPSTDTQYF.